This T cell receptor beta chain was sequenced during a study of T-cell memory formation after mild COVID-19. The 5'RACE method, run with constant-segment primers, produced TCR alpha and TCR beta cDNA libraries (carrying sample barcodes and UMIs). MiXCR was run by TCRdb on the 5' RACE reads, yielding one entry per CDR3 protein. The sample contains 300,000 to 350,000 distinct CDR3 sequences, 10% to 15% of which appear only once. Ten or more counts support this clonotype. Germline assignment: CDR1 LNHNV and CDR2 YYDKDF (reference sequence). V dropped 1 base and J dropped 2 bases, with 16 bases sitting between them. This CDR3 region has 17 residues.

Sequences were obtained from PBMCs or a T cell subset sorted from them (not recorded which). The source of this sequence is a man aged 18 to 30 who had mild COVID-19 (a few samples of this study predate the infection). Cell type and time point are not known. This chain connects TRBV15 to TRBJ2-3; D is possibly TRBD2 (6 bases). CDR3: CATSRGSPGDPTDTQYF. The CDR3 nucleotides read TGTGCCACCAGCAGAGGGTCACCGGGGGACCCCACAGATACGCAGTATTTT.